This entry lists 23 T cell receptor beta chains sequenced from one sample in a study of T cells in Graves' hyperthyroidism and ophthalmopathy. Amplification of TCR beta CDR3 regions was performed using RNA transcripts as template. HTBI primers were employed in a first-round RT-PCR of the TCR CDR3. Each CDR3 protein gets one entry after TCRdb re-called the multiplex PCR reads with MiXCR. The table records hundreds of thousands of distinct CDR3 sequences, roughly 15% of them present only once. Input material: blood. The origin of the receptors is a woman aged 40 to 50 with Graves' ophthalmopathy.

There are many counts of this clonotype. This chain joins TRBV28 and TRBJ2-2; no firm D call. The length of the CDR3 is 13 residues. V was trimmed by 3 bases and J by 3 bases, leaving 5 bases between them. CDR1 is MDHEN, CDR2 SYDVKM, per germline. In DNA form, the CDR3 reads TGTGCCAGCAGTTTTCAGCACACCGGGGAGCTGTTTTTT. Amino acids: CASSFQHTGELFF.

Concerning this clonotype itself: A much bigger clone sits one base away, suggesting this may be a read error. The rearrangement joins TRBV28 to TRBJ1-1, with D possibly being TRBD1 (6 bases). V was shortened by 7 bases and J by 3 bases, with 12 bases between the two germline ends. The CDR3 runs 13 residues. The germline CDR1 and CDR2 sequences are MDHEN and SYDVKM. This CDR3 is CASNVPGDTEAFF. The CDR3 nucleotides read TGTGCCAGCAACGTCCCAGGGGACACTGAAGCTTTCTTT.

This chain links TRBV29-1 with TRBJ1-1; tentatively, D is TRBD1 (5 bases). V was shortened by 7 bases and J by 4 bases, with 13 bases between the two germline ends. The CDR3 sequence is 12 residues long. In germline, CDR1 is SQVTM, CDR2 ANQGSEA. CDR3 sequence (DNA): TGCAGCGAGGGAAAGGGGCCCACTGAAGCTTTCTTT. It yields the protein CSEGKGPTEAFF. Looking up the rest from reference TRBV29-1 and TRBJ1-1 gives the full variable domain: SAVISQKPSRDICQRGTSLTIQCQVDSQVTMMFWYRQQPGQSLTLIATANQGSEATYESGFVIDKFPISRPNLTFSTLTVSNMSPEDSSIYLCSEGKGPTEAFFGQGTRLTVV.

This chain joins TRBV6-2 or TRBV6-3 and TRBJ2-7; possible D gene TRBD2, 5 bases. The germline V gene encodes CDR1 MNHEY and CDR2 SVGEGT. The CDR3 totals 14 residues. V was cut by 2 bases and J by 4 bases, with 12 bases left in between. As DNA, the CDR3 is TGTGCCAGCAGTTACGGCGAGGGTCGGTACGAGCAGTACTTC. Translating it yields CASSYGEGRYEQYF.

This clonotype occurred many times. V is TRBV28 and J is TRBJ2-7; D may correspond to TRBD1 or TRBD2 (5 bases each). This CDR3 spans 15 amino acids. V was trimmed by 5 bases and J by 2 bases, leaving 16 bases between them. The germline CDR1 and CDR2 sequences are MDHEN and SYDVKM. The CDR3 is CASSRSGTVAYEQYF. CDR3 DNA sequence: TGTGCCAGCAGTCGCTCCGGGACGGTCGCCTACGAGCAGTACTTC.

This clonotype was detected ten times or more. The rearrangement links TRBV27 to TRBJ2-4, with 8 positions matching TRBD2. Unmatched junction bases numbered 3, after V lost 6 bases and J lost 5 bases. CDR1 and CDR2 from the germline V gene are MNHEY and SMNVEV (reference sequence). The CDR3 spans 13 residues. DNA for the CDR3: TGTGCCAGCAGCGGGAGGGGCGAAAACATTCAGTACTTC. This sequence encodes CASSGRGENIQYF.

This clonotype came up a few times. The chain combines TRBV5-6 with TRBJ2-7; 10 nucleotides line up with TRBD2. Looked up from germline, CDR1 is SGHDT and CDR2 is YYEEEE. The CDR3 runs to 15 residues. The junction had 7 bases not matched to a gene; V was cut back by 1 base and J by 6 bases. The DNA of the CDR3 is TGTGCCAGCAGCTTGTGGCCTAGCGGGAGAGGCGAGCAGTACTTC. This translates into CASSLWPSGRGEQYF.

This clonotype was counted at least ten times. The rearrangement joins TRBV12-3 or TRBV12-4 to TRBJ2-7; 11 bases match TRBD1. V was clipped by 5 bases and J by 3 bases; unmatched bases: 6. There are 15 residues in the CDR3. The CDR3 nucleotides are TGTGCCAGCAGTCCCGGACAGGGGGCGGTCTACGAGCAGTACTTC. Translating gives CASSPGQGAVYEQYF.

This clonotype was counted ten times or more. The chain uses TRBV5-1 and TRBJ2-7; D is ambiguous. The germline V gene has CDR1 SGHRS and CDR2 YFSETQ. Trimming removed 2 bases at V and 6 bases at J, with 12 bases between. The CDR3 runs 13 residues. The CDR3 bases are TGCGCCAGCAGCTTAGACCCCCCGGGCGAGCAGTACTTC. This translates into CASSLDPPGEQYF.

The CDR3: CASSLSWGDTQYF. CDR3 nucleotides: TGTGCCAGCAGTTTATCTTGGGGAGATACGCAGTATTTT. The V and J genes are TRBV28 and TRBJ2-3; D unresolved. The germline gives CDR1 MDHEN, CDR2 SYDVKM. This CDR3 has 13 residues. V was pared by 1 base and J by 5 bases, with 7 bases between. Full variable domain (outside the CDR3, taken from reference TRBV28 and TRBJ2-3): DVKVTQSSRYLVKRTGEKVFLECVQDMDHENMFWYRQDPGLGLRLIYFSYDVKMKEKGDIPEGYSVSREKKERFSLILESASTNQTSMYLCASSLSWGDTQYFGPGTRLTVL.

V and J are TRBV2 and TRBJ2-7; 10 bases map to TRBD2. Germline V CDR1 and CDR2: SNHLY, FYNNEI. CDR3 length: 14 residues. V trimming: 10 bases; J trimming: 3 bases; junction bases outside the gene matches: 9. The CDR3, as DNA: TGTGCCATATCTAGCGGGAGTTCCCACTACGAGCAGTACTTC. This gives the protein CAISSGSSHYEQYF.

Ten or more counts support this clonotype. This chain connects TRBV29-1 to TRBJ2-4, with 10 bases aligning to TRBD2. Germline assignment: CDR1 SQVTM and CDR2 ANQGSEA. The CDR3 runs to 14 residues. V lost 7 bases, J lost 7 bases, and 10 bases stayed unmatched. The CDR3 nucleotides are TGCAGCGCCGCACTAGCGGGACGAGGGAACATTCAGTACTTC. This sequence encodes CSAALAGRGNIQYF.

In its sample, this clonotype was seen many times. The chain has TRBV6-1 and TRBJ2-5; D perhaps matches TRBD2 (6 bases). CDR3 length: 15 residues. Germline V gives CDR1 MNHNS, CDR2 SASEGT. Trimming cost V 3 bases and J 2 bases, with 13 bases left between them. The CDR3 reads CASSDRGTQQETQYF. The CDR3 DNA is TGTGCCAGCAGTGACCGAGGGACTCAACAAGAGACCCAGTACTTC.

This clonotype was detected ten times or more. This chain uses TRBV25-1 with TRBJ1-2; D remains ambiguous. The CDR3 has 13 residues. The V gene lost 3 bases and the J gene lost 0 bases, with 5 bases spanning the gap. Germline V gene lookup returns CDR1 MGHDK and CDR2 SYGVNS. CDR3 bases: TGTGCCAGCAGTGAGCCAGCTAACTATGGCTACACCTTC. Encoded protein: CASSEPANYGYTF.

This clonotype has a handful of counts. The chain has TRBV18 and TRBJ2-7; the match to TRBD1 covers 9 bases. The length of the CDR3 is 14 residues. From germline, CDR1 is KGHSH and CDR2 LQKENI. J was trimmed by 5 bases and V by 2 bases; bases with no gene match: 4. The CDR3, as DNA: TGTGCCAGCTCACCAGGGACAGGGATACACGAGCAGTACTTC. This codes for CASSPGTGIHEQYF.

The V and J genes are TRBV4-3 and TRBJ1-2; unclear D gene. This CDR3 has 16 residues. Per the germline V gene, CDR1 is LGHNA and CDR2 is YSLEER. Trimming shortened V by 3 bases and J by 2 bases, and 16 bases separated the two germline ends. The CDR3 DNA is TGCGCCAGCAGCCAGGAGCGTCAAACAGCGAACTATGGCTACACCTTC. This codes for CASSQERQTANYGYTF.

This chain joins TRBV5-6 and TRBJ1-1; the match to TRBD1 covers 7 bases. J was trimmed by 1 base and V by 4 bases; bases with no gene match: 7. The CDR3 sequence is 15 residues long. Germline V CDR1 and CDR2: SGHDT, YYEEEE. The CDR3: CASSELDRENTEAFF. The CDR3 bases are TGTGCCAGCAGCGAGTTAGACAGGGAGAACACTGAAGCTTTCTTT.

This clonotype was counted a few times. This likely comes from a read error, as the CDR3 has no conserved phenylalanine or tryptophan at its end. This sequence joins TRBV20-1 and TRBJ2-5; 7 bases fit TRBD1. V dropped 3 bases and J dropped 7; count of bases not matched to a gene: 8. The CDR3 is made up of 13 amino acids. Germline-derived CDR1 and CDR2 are DFQATT and SNEGSKA (reference sequence). The CDR3 sequence is CSARGDSDTTQYL. DNA for the CDR3: TGCAGTGCTAGGGGGGACAGCGACACGACCCAGTACCTC.

This clonotype showed up many times. This chain uses TRBV6-1 with TRBJ2-4; a weak D match, TRBD2 (6 bases). V lost 3 bases and J lost 7, with 16 bases in between. There are 15 residues in the CDR3. CDR1 MNHNS and CDR2 SASEGT come from the germline V gene. CDR3: CASSDSVGRGNIQYF. CDR3 sequence (DNA): TGTGCCAGCAGTGATTCGGTCGGGAGAGGGAACATTCAGTACTTC.

The rearrangement links TRBV28 to TRBJ1-1; TRBD1 agrees at 8 bases. Germline CDR1 reads MDHEN; CDR2 reads SYDVKM. The length of the CDR3 is 14 residues. With V trimmed by 7 bases and J by 4 bases, 8 bases remained unmatched. CDR3 sequence: CASTIDRGLTEAFF. The CDR3 bases are TGTGCCAGCACCATTGACAGGGGACTCACTGAAGCTTTCTTT.

This clonotype was picked up many times. This chain links TRBV9 with TRBJ2-7; 7 nucleotides line up with TRBD2. CDR1 is SGDLS and CDR2 is YYNGEE in the germline V gene. This CDR3 is built from 16 residues. Unmatched junction bases numbered 11, after V lost 3 bases and J lost 2 bases. CDR3 sequence: CASSAVGGTEAYEQYF. The CDR3 DNA is TGTGCCAGCAGCGCCGTGGGGGGGACGGAGGCCTACGAGCAGTACTTC.

This clonotype was detected ten times or more. This sequence joins TRBV5-1 and TRBJ1-2; 7 nucleotides match TRBD1. The length of the CDR3 is 14 residues. V dropped 3 bases and J dropped 3; count of bases not matched to a gene: 5. Germline assignment: CDR1 SGHRS and CDR2 YFSETQ. The CDR3 DNA sequence: TGCGCCAGCAGCTCTAGGGGGCTGGACTATGGCTACACCTTC. Translation: CASSSRGLDYGYTF.

This clonotype has at least ten counts. The chain joins TRBV4-2 to TRBJ1-1; D call uncertain. This CDR3 is built from 11 residues. The germline CDR1 and CDR2 sequences are LGHNA and YNFKEQ. V lost 4 bases, J lost 8 bases, and 8 bases lay in between. CDR3 region: CASSRDVEAFF. CDR3 sequence (DNA): TGTGCCAGCAGCCGAGACGTCGAAGCTTTCTTT.